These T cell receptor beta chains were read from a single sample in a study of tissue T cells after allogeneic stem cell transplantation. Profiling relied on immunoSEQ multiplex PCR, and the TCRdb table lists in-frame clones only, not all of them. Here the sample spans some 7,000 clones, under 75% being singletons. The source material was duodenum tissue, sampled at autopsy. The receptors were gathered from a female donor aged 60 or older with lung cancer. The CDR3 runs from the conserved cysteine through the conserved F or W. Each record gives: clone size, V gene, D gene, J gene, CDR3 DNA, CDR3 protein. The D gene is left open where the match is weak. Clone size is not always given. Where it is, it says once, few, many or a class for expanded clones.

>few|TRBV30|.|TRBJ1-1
TGTGCCTGGAGTGGGGCCCGGGGAGCTTTCTTT
CAWSGARGAFF
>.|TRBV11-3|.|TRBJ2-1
TGTGCCAGCAGCTTAGAGGGCCGTGAGCAGTTCTTC
CASSLEGREQFF
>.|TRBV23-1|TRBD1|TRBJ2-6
TGCGCCAGCAGCCGAAGGGGACAGGGGGCGTCCTCTGGGGCCAACGTCCTGACTTTC
CASSRRGQGASSGANVLTF
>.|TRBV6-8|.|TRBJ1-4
TGTGCCAGCAGTTACTCGAGAAGCGGATCCGCAACTAATGAAAAACTGTTTTTT
CASSYSRSGSATNEKLFF
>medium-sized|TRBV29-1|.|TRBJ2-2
TGCAGCGTTAATGCACCCGGCGGGGAGCTGTTTTTT
CSVNAPGGELFF
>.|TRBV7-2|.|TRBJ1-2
TGTGCCAGCAGTCCACCGGGAGGAAGGGGTGGCTACACCTTC
CASSPPGGRGGYTF
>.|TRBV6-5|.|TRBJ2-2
TGTGCCAGCTTCCCCGGGACACAGAACACCGGGGAGCTGTTTTTT
CASFPGTQNTGELFF
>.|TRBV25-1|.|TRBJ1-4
TGTGCCAGCAGTCCGGGGCATCTTGCAACTAATGAAAAACTGTTTTTT
CASSPGHLATNEKLFF
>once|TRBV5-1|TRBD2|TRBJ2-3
TGCGCCAGCAGCTCAGCGGCTAGCGGGGGTACAGATACGCAGTATTTT
CASSSAASGGTDTQYF
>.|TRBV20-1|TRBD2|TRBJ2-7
TGCAGTGCTAGTAGTTCGGGGTCCGGGGGGGAGCAGTACTTC
CSASSSGSGGEQYF
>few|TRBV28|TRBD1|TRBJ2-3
TGTGCCAGCAGTCCCTTAAGACAGGGGCGAAATACGCAGTATTTT
CASSPLRQGRNTQYF
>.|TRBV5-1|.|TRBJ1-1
TGCGCCAGCAGCTTGGTACCCGACACTGAAGCTTTCTTT
CASSLVPDTEAFF
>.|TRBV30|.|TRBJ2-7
TGTGCCTGGAGTGTTTTAAACAGGGCCTACGAGCAGTACTTC
CAWSVLNRAYEQYF
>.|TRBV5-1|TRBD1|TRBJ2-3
TGCGCCAGCAGCTTCCGGGGACAGCCCACAGATACGCAGTATTTT
CASSFRGQPTDTQYF
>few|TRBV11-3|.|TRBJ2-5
TGTGCCAGCAGCTTCCGACGCTACACCCAAGAGACCCAGTACTTC
CASSFRRYTQETQYF
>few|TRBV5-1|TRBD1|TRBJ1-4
TGCGCCAGCAGCCTACTGACAGGGGGCGGTGAAAAACTGTTTTTT
CASSLLTGGGEKLFF
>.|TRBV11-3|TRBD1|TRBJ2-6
TGTGCCAGCAGCCCTGGGACAGGGAAAAGTGATGGGGCCAACGTCCTGACTTTC
CASSPGTGKSDGANVLTF
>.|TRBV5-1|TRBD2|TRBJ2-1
TGCGCCAGCAGCTTCGGGGGGGACAATGAGCAGTTCTTC
CASSFGGDNEQFF
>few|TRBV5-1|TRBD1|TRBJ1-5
TGCGCCAGCAGCTTGACAGGGGGCAATCAGCCCCAGCATTTT
CASSLTGGNQPQHF
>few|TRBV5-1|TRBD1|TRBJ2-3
TGCGCCAGCAGCCCACAGGGGCCCACAGATACGCAGTATTTT
CASSPQGPTDTQYF
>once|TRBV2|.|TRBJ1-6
TGTGCCAGCAGTGAGTGGTATAATTCACCCCTCCACTTT
CASSEWYNSPLHF
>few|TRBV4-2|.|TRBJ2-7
TGTGCCAGCAGCCAAGATGGGGCTCTATACGAGCAGTACTTC
CASSQDGALYEQYF
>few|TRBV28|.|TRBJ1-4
TGTGCCAGCAGTTTAAACGGACTTGAAAAACTGTTTTTT
CASSLNGLEKLFF
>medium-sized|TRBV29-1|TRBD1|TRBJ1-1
TGCAGCGTTGAAGGATCCATGGGACAGGGGGCTGAAGCTTTCTTT
CSVEGSMGQGAEAFF
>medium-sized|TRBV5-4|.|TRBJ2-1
TGTGCCAGCAGCCCAAAGACACCAGGGGATCGCAATGAGCAGTTCTTC
CASSPKTPGDRNEQFF
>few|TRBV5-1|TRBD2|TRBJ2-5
TGCGCCAGCAGCTTGGGAGGGACTAGCGCACAAGAGACCCAGTACTTC
CASSLGGTSAQETQYF
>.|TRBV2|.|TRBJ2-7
TGTGCCAGCAGTGTCTCGCGTACGGCCTACGAGCAGTACTTC
CASSVSRTAYEQYF
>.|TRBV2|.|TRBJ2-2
TGTGCCAGCAGTGTCGACTCCGCGAACACCGGGGAGCTGTTTTTT
CASSVDSANTGELFF
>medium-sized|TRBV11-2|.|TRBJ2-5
TGTGCCAGCAGCCCAGATCCGCGAGGGACCAAGTACTTC
CASSPDPRGTKYF
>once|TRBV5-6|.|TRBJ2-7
TGTGCCAGCAGCTTGACAGGATATACCTACGAGCAGTACTTC
CASSLTGYTYEQYF
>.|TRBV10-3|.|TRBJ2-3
TGTGCCATCAGTGATGAGGGGGGTACGCAGTATTTT
CAISDEGGTQYF
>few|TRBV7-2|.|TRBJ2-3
TGTGCCAGCAGCCCGGACTACCTGAGCACAGATACGCAGTATTTT
CASSPDYLSTDTQYF
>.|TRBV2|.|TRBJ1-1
TGTGCCAGCAGTTCCTCCTCGGGGCCAGCAAAAGCTTTCTTT
CASSSSSGPAKAFF
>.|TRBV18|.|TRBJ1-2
TGTGCCAGCTCACCAGATCTGGGGGGCAAAGATGGCTACACCTTC
CASSPDLGGKDGYTF
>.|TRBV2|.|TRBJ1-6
TGTGCCAGCAGTAATAATTCACCCCTCCACTTT
CASSNNSPLHF
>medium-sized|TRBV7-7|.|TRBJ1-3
TGTGCCAGCAGCCAAACCGAGGGAAACACCATATATTTT
CASSQTEGNTIYF
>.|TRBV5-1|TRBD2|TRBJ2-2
TGCGCCAGCAGCAGTCGGGAGGCCGGGCACGCCGGGGAGCTGTTTTTT
CASSSREAGHAGELFF
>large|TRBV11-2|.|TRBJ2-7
TGTGCCAGCAGCTTCGAACGGGGCACCTACGAGCAGTACTTC
CASSFERGTYEQYF
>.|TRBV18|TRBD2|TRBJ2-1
TGTGCCAGCTCACCCACTAGCGGGCTCTACAATGAGCAGTTCTTC
CASSPTSGLYNEQFF
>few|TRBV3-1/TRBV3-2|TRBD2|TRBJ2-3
TGTGCCAGCAGCCAAGGGATACTAGCGGGAGGGCCCACAGATACGCAGTATTTT
CASSQGILAGGPTDTQYF
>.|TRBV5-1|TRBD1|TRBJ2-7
TGCGCCAGCAGTCGACAGGGATCCTACGAGCAGTACTTC
CASSRQGSYEQYF
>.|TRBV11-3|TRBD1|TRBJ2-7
TGTGCCAGCAGCCCAGGGGGCGCGGAGTACGAGCAGTACTTC
CASSPGGAEYEQYF